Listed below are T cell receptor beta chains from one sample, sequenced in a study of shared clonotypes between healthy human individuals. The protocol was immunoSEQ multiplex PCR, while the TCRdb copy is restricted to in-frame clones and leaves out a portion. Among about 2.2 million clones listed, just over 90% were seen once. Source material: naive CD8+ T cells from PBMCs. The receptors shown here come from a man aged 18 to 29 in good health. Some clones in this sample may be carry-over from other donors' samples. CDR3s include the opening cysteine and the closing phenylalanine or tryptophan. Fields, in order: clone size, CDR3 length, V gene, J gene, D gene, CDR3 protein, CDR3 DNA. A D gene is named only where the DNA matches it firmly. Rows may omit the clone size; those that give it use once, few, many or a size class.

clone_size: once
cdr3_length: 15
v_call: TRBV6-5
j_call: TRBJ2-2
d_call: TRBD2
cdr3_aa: CASSYKREGPGELFF
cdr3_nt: TGTGCCAGCAGTTACAAGCGGGAGGGCCCCGGGGAGCTGTTTTTT

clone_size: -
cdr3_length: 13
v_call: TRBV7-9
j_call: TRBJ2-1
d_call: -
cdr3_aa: CASSFVGRHEQFF
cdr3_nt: TGTGCCAGCAGCTTCGTCGGCAGACATGAGCAGTTCTTC

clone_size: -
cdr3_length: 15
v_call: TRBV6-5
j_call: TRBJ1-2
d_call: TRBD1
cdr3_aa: CASSQRTGGRGGYTF
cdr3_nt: TGTGCCAGCAGCCAACGGACAGGGGGCCGGGGTGGCTACACCTTC

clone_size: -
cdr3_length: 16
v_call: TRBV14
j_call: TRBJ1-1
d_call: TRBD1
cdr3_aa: CASSQLETGDRTEAFF
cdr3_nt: TGTGCCAGCAGCCAACTCGAAACAGGGGATCGCACTGAAGCTTTCTTT

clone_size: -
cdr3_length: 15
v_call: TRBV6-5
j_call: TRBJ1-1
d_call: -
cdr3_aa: CASSQQILMNTEAFF
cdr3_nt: TGTGCCAGCAGCCAACAGATTCTAATGAACACTGAAGCTTTCTTT

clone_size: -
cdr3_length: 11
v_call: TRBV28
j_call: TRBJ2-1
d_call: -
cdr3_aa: CASSPSYEQFF
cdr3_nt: TGTGCCAGCAGCCCCTCCTATGAGCAGTTCTTC

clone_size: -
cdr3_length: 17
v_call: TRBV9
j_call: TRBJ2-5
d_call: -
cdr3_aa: CASSVRGESSYQETQYF
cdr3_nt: TGTGCCAGCAGCGTACGTGGAGAGAGTTCGTACCAAGAGACCCAGTACTTC

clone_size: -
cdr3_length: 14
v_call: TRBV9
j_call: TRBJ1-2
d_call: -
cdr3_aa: CASSVGQTNYGYTF
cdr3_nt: TGTGCCAGCAGCGTAGGCCAGACTAACTATGGCTACACCTTC

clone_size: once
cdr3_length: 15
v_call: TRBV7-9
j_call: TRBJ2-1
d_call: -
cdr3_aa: CASSPTLTSYNEQFF
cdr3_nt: TGTGCCAGCAGCCCCACCCTAACTAGCTACAATGAGCAGTTCTTC

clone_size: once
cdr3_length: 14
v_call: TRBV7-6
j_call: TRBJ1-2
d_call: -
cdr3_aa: CASSSWDGPYGYTF
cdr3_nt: TGTGCCAGCAGCTCCTGGGACGGACCCTATGGCTACACCTTC

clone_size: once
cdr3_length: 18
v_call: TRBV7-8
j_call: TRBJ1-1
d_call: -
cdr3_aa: CASSAKQGGGRGNTEAFF
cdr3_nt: TGTGCCAGCAGCGCCAAGCAGGGCGGGGGCAGAGGGAACACTGAAGCTTTCTTT

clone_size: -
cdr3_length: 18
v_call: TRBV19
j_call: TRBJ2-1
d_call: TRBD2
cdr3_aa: CASSLILAGGSSYNEQFF
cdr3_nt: TGTGCCAGTAGTTTAATACTAGCGGGAGGCAGCTCCTACAATGAGCAGTTCTTC

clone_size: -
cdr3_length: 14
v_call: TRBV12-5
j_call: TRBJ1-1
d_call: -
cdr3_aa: CASGLYGVHTEAFF
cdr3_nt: TGTGCTAGTGGTTTGTACGGTGTTCACACTGAAGCTTTCTTT

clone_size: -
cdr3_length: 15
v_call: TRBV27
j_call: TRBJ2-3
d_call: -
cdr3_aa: CASSLGVSGTDTQYF
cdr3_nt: TGTGCCAGCAGTCTAGGAGTATCAGGCACAGATACGCAGTATTTT

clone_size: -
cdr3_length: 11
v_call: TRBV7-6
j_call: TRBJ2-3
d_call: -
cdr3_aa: CASSSTDTQYF
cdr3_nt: TGTGCCAGCAGCTCTACAGATACGCAGTATTTT

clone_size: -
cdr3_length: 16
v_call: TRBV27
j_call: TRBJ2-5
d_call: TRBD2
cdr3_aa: CASSPGLAGGSETQYF
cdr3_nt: TGTGCCAGCAGTCCCGGACTAGCGGGAGGAAGTGAGACCCAGTACTTC

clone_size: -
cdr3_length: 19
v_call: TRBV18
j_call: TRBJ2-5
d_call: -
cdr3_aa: CASSPIFRDPRPGQETQYF
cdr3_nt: TGTGCCAGCTCACCCATATTCCGGGACCCCCGGCCGGGCCAAGAGACCCAGTACTTC

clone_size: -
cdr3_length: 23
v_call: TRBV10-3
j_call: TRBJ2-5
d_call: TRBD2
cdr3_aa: CAISERGRGEDWTSGRRVETQYF
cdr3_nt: TGTGCCATCAGTGAGAGAGGCAGGGGGGAAGACTGGACTAGCGGGAGACGTGTTGAGACCCAGTACTTC

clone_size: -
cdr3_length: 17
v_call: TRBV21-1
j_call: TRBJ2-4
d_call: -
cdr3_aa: CASSTPRYRGAKNIQYF
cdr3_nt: TGTGCCAGCAGCACGCCTCGGTATCGGGGGGCCAAAAACATTCAGTACTTC

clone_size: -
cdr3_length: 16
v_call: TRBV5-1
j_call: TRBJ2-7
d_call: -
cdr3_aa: CASSLHTTGPSLEQYF
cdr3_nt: TGCGCCAGCAGCCTCCACACGACAGGTCCCTCCCTCGAGCAGTACTTC

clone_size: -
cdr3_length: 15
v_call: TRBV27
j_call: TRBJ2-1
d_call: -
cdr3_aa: CASSLGAATGNEQFF
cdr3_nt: TGTGCCAGCAGTTTGGGGGCGGCCACGGGCAATGAGCAGTTCTTC

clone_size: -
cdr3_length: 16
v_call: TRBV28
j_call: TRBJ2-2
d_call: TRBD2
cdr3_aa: CASTRLAGENTGELFF
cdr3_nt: TGTGCCAGCACCAGACTAGCGGGAGAGAACACCGGGGAGCTGTTTTTT

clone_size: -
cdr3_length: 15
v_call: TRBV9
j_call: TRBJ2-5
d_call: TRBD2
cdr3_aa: CASSDRPGLVETQYF
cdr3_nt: TGTGCCAGCAGCGACCGCCCCGGACTAGTTGAGACCCAGTACTTC

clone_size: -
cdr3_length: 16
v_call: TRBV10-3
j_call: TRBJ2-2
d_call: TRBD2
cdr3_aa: CAISEEVAGVGGELFF
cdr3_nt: TGTGCCATCAGTGAGGAGGTAGCGGGAGTGGGCGGGGAGCTGTTTTTT

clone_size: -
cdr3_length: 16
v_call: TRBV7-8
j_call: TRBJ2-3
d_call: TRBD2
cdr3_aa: CASSLGPSGSTDTQYF
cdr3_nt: TGTGCCAGCAGCTTAGGTCCTAGCGGGAGCACAGATACGCAGTATTTT

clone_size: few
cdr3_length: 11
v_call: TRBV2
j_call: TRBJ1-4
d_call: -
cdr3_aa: CASSDLEKLFF
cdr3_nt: TGTGCCAGCAGTGATCTTGAAAAACTGTTTTTT

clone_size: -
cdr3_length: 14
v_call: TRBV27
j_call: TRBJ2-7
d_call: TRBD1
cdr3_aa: CASSPRTGNNEQYF
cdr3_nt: TGTGCCAGCAGTCCGAGGACAGGGAACAACGAGCAGTACTTC

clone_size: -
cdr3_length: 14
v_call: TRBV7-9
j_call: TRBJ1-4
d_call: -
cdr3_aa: CASSLDPPWEKLFF
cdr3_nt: TGTGCCAGCAGCTTAGACCCCCCTTGGGAAAAACTGTTTTTT

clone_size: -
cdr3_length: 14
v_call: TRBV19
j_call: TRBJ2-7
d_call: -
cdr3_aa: CASSPSGYSYEQYF
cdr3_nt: TGTGCCAGTAGTCCATCAGGATACTCCTACGAGCAGTACTTC

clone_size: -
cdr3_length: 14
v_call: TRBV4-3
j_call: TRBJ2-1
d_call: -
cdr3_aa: CASSQGAFEMGQFF
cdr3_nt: TGCGCCAGCAGCCAGGGAGCCTTTGAAATGGGGCAGTTCTTC

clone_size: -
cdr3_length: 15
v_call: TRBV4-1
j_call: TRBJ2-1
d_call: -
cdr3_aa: CASSQDLEGYNEQFF
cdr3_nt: TGCGCCAGCAGCCAAGATTTAGAGGGTTACAATGAGCAGTTCTTC

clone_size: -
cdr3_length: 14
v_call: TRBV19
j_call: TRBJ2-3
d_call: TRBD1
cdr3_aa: CASSPQGVTDTQYF
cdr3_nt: TGTGCCAGTAGTCCACAGGGGGTCACAGATACGCAGTATTTT

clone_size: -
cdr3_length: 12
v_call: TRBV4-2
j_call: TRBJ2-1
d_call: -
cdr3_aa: CASSPSGTEQFF
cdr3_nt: TGTGCCAGCAGCCCCTCGGGCACTGAGCAGTTCTTC

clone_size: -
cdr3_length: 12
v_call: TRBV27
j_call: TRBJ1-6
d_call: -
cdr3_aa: CASSDRISPLHF
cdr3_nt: TGTGCCAGTTCCGACAGGATTTCACCCCTCCACTTT

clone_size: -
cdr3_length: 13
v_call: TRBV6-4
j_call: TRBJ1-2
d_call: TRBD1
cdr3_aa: CASRGQGAYGYTF
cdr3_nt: TGTGCCAGCAGGGGACAGGGGGCGTATGGCTACACCTTC

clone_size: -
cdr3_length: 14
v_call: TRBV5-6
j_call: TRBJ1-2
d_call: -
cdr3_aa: CASSLGTPLYGYTF
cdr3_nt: TGTGCCAGCAGCCTAGGGACACCGCTCTATGGCTACACTTTC

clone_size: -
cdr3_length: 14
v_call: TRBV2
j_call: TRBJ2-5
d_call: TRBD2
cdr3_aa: CASPPGGRPETQYF
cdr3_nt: TGTGCCAGCCCCCCGGGAGGGCGTCCAGAGACCCAGTACTTC

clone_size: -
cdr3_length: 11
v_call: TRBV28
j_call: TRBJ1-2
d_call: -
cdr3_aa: CASSLSYGYTF
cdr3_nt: TGTGCCAGCAGTTTGAGCTATGGCTACACCTTC

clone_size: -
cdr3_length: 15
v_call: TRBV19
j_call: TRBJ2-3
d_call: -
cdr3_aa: CASSPHREIADTQYF
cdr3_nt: TGTGCCAGTAGTCCTCATCGGGAGATCGCAGATACGCAGTATTTT

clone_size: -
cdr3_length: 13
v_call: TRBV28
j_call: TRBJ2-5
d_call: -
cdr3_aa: CASSFYSGETQYF
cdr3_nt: TGTGCCAGCAGTTTTTACAGCGGCGAGACCCAGTACTTC

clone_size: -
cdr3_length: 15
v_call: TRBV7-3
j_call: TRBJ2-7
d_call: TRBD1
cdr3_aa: CASSDLPGQGYEQYF
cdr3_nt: TGTGCCAGCAGTGACCTCCCGGGACAGGGCTACGAGCAGTACTTC

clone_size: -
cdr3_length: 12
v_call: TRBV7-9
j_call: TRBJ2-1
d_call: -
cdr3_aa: CASSSHNNEQFF
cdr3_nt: TGTGCCAGCAGCTCCCATAACAATGAGCAGTTCTTC

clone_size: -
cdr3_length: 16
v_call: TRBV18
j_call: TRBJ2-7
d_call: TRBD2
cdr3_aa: CASSPPHSGGLGEQYF
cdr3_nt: TGTGCCAGCTCACCACCCCACAGCGGGGGTCTAGGCGAGCAGTACTTC

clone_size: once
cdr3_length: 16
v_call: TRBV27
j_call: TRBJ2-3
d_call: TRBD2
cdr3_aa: CASSLGGRLSTDTQYF
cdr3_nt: TGTGCCAGCAGTTTGGGGGGGAGACTTAGCACAGATACGCAGTATTTT

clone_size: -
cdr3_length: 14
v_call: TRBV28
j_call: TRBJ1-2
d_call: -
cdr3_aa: CASRAPGDFYGYTF
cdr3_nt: TGTGCCAGCAGGGCCCCGGGAGACTTCTATGGCTACACCTTC

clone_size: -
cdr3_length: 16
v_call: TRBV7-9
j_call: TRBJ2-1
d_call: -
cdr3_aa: CASRKPSMAVDNEQFF
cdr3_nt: TGTGCCAGCAGAAAACCCTCCATGGCAGTGGACAATGAGCAGTTCTTC

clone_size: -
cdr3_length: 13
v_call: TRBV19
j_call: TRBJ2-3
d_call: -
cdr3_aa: CASSTTETDTQYF
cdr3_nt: TGTGCCAGTAGTACCACGGAGACAGATACGCAGTATTTT

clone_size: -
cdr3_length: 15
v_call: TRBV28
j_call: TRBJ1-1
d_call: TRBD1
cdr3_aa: CASSVGQGYRTEAFF
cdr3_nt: TGTGCCAGCAGTGTGGGACAGGGGTATCGCACTGAAGCTTTCTTT

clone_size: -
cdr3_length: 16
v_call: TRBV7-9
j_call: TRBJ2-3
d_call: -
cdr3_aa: CASSSPVEGSTDTQYF
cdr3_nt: TGTGCCAGCAGCTCCCCCGTAGAGGGGAGCACAGATACGCAGTATTTT

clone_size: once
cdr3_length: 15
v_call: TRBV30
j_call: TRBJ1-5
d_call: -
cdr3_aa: CAWSVHAAVDQPQHF
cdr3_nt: TGTGCCTGGAGTGTACATGCAGCGGTCGATCAGCCCCAGCATTTT

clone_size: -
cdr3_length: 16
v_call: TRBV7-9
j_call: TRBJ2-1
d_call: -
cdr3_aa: CASSPRGGPLYNEQFF
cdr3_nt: TGTGCCAGCAGCCCCCGAGGAGGGCCATTGTACAATGAGCAGTTCTTC

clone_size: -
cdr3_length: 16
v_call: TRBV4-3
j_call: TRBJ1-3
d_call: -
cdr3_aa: CASSQGTALSGNTIYF
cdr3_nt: TGCGCCAGCAGCCAAGGGACAGCGCTCTCTGGAAACACCATATATTTT

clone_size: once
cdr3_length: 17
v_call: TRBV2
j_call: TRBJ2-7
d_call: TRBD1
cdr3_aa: CATLGVDTGQRPYEQYF
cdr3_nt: TGTGCCACCCTTGGGGTTGACACGGGACAGCGACCTTACGAGCAGTACTTC

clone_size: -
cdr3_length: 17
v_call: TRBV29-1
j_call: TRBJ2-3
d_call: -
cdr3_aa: CSVERFKGEGQPDTQYF
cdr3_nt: TGCAGCGTTGAAAGGTTCAAGGGGGAGGGGCAGCCAGATACGCAGTATTTT

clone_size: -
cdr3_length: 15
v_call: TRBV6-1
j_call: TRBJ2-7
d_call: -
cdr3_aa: CASTIVGRAGYEQYF
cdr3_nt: TGTGCCAGCACCATCGTGGGCAGGGCCGGATACGAGCAGTACTTC